A selection of T cell receptor beta chains follows, all from one sample in a study of blood T cell repertoires in COVID-19. Assay used: immunoSEQ multiplex PCR; TCRdb lists only in-frame clones, some missing. The sample shows some 250,000 clones, 86% of them seen only once. Sequencing was done on a sample of peripheral blood. The source is a man aged 30 to 39 who had recovered from COVID-19. Both conserved end residues are part of each CDR3. Fields, in order: V gene, D gene, J gene, clone size, CDR3 DNA, CDR3 protein. A D gene is named only where the DNA matches it firmly. Some rows have no size entry. The others give once, few or many, or a class for an expanded clone.

TRBV27	.	TRBJ2-2	.	TGTGCCAGCAGTTTATTTGCAGGGGCCGGCACCGGGGAGCTGTTTTTT	CASSLFAGAGTGELFF
TRBV6-1	.	TRBJ2-7	.	TGTGCCAGCAGTGAATTAGAACCCCCCTACGAGCAGTACTTC	CASSELEPPYEQYF
TRBV10-3	.	TRBJ1-5	few	TGTGCCACGGGGGGGGACGGGGACAATCAGCCCCAGCATTTT	CATGGDGDNQPQHF
TRBV10-2	TRBD1	TRBJ2-7	once	TGCGCCAGCAACGAACCGGGACAGTCCTACGAGCAGTACTTC	CASNEPGQSYEQYF
TRBV4-3	.	TRBJ1-2	.	TGCGCCAGCAGCCTCCTTCAGGTTTCGGATGGCTACACCTTC	CASSLLQVSDGYTF
TRBV11-2	.	TRBJ2-7	.	TGTGCCAGCAGCTTTGATATCAGGGTCCTCTCCTACGAGCAGTACTTC	CASSFDIRVLSYEQYF
TRBV5-1	.	TRBJ2-2	.	TGCGCCAGCAGAGACAGGTCTACGAACACCGGGGAGCTGTTTTTT	CASRDRSTNTGELFF
TRBV2	.	TRBJ1-1	.	TGTGCCAGCGAACGGGTTGAAGCTTTCTTT	CASERVEAFF
TRBV19	.	TRBJ2-7	.	TGTGCCAGTAGTACCAACGGGTCTCCCGGCGAGCAGTACTTC	CASSTNGSPGEQYF
TRBV7-9	.	TRBJ2-3	.	TGTGCCAGCAGCCCGATTATCGGGGGAGGGGGGGATACGCAGTATTTT	CASSPIIGGGGDTQYF
TRBV30	TRBD1	TRBJ1-2	few	TGTGCCTGGAGTGTACAGGGGGCCTATGGCTACACCTTC	CAWSVQGAYGYTF
TRBV19	.	TRBJ2-7	.	TGTGCCAGTAGTATAAAGGACACCTCCTACGAGCAGTACTTC	CASSIKDTSYEQYF
TRBV5-4	TRBD2	TRBJ2-1	.	TGTGCCAGCACCGAACCTAGCGGGGTCTCGGGTGAGCAGTTCTTC	CASTEPSGVSGEQFF
TRBV19	.	TRBJ1-5	few	TGTGCCAGTAGTGTGGGACATCTTAGCAATCAGCCCCAGCATTTT	CASSVGHLSNQPQHF
TRBV10-2	.	TRBJ1-5	.	TGCGCCAGCAGTGAGTCGAGGTCAGGGGTGAGCAATCAGCCCCAGCATTTT	CASSESRSGVSNQPQHF
TRBV15	TRBD2	TRBJ2-3	.	TGTGCCACCAGCAGAGACCCTAGCGGGGGGGCCGCAGATACGCAGTATTTT	CATSRDPSGGAADTQYF
TRBV24-1	TRBD2	TRBJ2-3	few	TGTGCCACCAGTGATCCTCGACTAGCGGGGTTGGTACCAGATACGCAGTATTTT	CATSDPRLAGLVPDTQYF
TRBV5-1	.	TRBJ2-2	.	TGCGCCAGCAGCCTGGAGAGTTCCTTGAACACCGGGGAGCTGTTTTTT	CASSLESSLNTGELFF
TRBV25-1	TRBD1	TRBJ1-4	.	TGTGCCAGCAAGGGACAGTCTAATGAAAAACTGTTTTTT	CASKGQSNEKLFF
TRBV10-3	TRBD1	TRBJ1-5	.	TGTGCCACCGGGCCCGGGACAGTTGGTATATATAGCAATCAGCCCCAGCATTTT	CATGPGTVGIYSNQPQHF
TRBV3-1/TRBV3-2	.	TRBJ2-1	.	TGTGCCAGCAGCCAGCTAGTGGGGGGAAATGAGCAGTTCTTC	CASSQLVGGNEQFF
TRBV19	TRBD1	TRBJ1-1	.	TGTGCCAGTAGTCCGGACAGGAGAGTAGCTTTCTTT	CASSPDRRVAFF
TRBV30	.	TRBJ1-5	few	TGTGCCTGGAGCCCAGGACACGTTAGCAATCAGCCCCAGCATTTT	CAWSPGHVSNQPQHF
TRBV4-1	.	TRBJ2-6	.	TGCGCCAGCAGCCAAGTTATTAAAAACAGGATCAACTCTGGGGCCAACGTCCTGACTTTC	CASSQVIKNRINSGANVLTF
TRBV7-8	.	TRBJ1-5	.	TGTGCCAGCAGCTTAGAAGCAGACTCTCGGCGCAATCAGCCCCAGCATTTT	CASSLEADSRRNQPQHF
TRBV15	TRBD2	TRBJ2-3	.	TGTGCCACCAGCCTAGCGGGGGGGCCATGGGCAGATACGCAGTATTTT	CATSLAGGPWADTQYF
TRBV7-2	TRBD2	TRBJ2-3	.	TGTGCCAGCGGCCCGGGACTAGCGGGGGGTTCAGATACGCAGTATTTT	CASGPGLAGGSDTQYF
TRBV9	.	TRBJ1-1	.	TGTGCCAGCAGGCCGGGGAATCTGAACACTGAAGCTTTCTTT	CASRPGNLNTEAFF
TRBV10-2	.	TRBJ2-1	.	TGCGCCAGCAGTGAGTCGGGCAGGGAAGATGAGCAGTTCTTC	CASSESGREDEQFF
TRBV11-2	TRBD2	TRBJ2-2	.	TGTGCCAGCAGCTCCGGGACTAGCGGATACACCGGGGAGCTGTTTTTT	CASSSGTSGYTGELFF
TRBV18	.	TRBJ1-4	.	TGTGCCAGCTCACCAAGCGGGGCAACTAATGAAAAACTGTTTTTT	CASSPSGATNEKLFF
TRBV12-3/TRBV12-4	TRBD1	TRBJ1-1	.	TGTGCCAGCAGTGTCAACAGGGGCGCTGAAGCTTTCTTT	CASSVNRGAEAFF
TRBV19	.	TRBJ2-1	once	TGTGCCAGTAGAAGAGAGGGCCTGAGCTCCTACAATGAGCAGTTCTTC	CASRREGLSSYNEQFF
TRBV7-8	TRBD2	TRBJ2-7	.	TGTGCCAGCACCCACCCCCTCGGGGGGGTTTACGAGCAGTACTTC	CASTHPLGGVYEQYF
TRBV19	.	TRBJ1-1	.	TGTGCCAGTAGTATGGCTTTTTCGGCAGGGTCGGACACTGAAGCTTTCTTT	CASSMAFSAGSDTEAFF
TRBV29-1	TRBD2	TRBJ2-5	.	TGCAGCGTTGTGCGGGGGGAGACCCAGTACTTC	CSVVRGETQYF
TRBV6-1	TRBD1	TRBJ2-7	many	TGTGCCAGCAGTGAGGGCGTAGGGACAGGGAACGGGTACGAGCAGTACTTC	CASSEGVGTGNGYEQYF
TRBV19	.	TRBJ1-5	.	TGTGCCAGTAGTATAAACAAGTATAGCAATCAGCCCCAGCATTTT	CASSINKYSNQPQHF
TRBV18	.	TRBJ1-2	.	TGTGCCAGCTCCGGGGGGCCGGAGGTAGATGGCTACACCTTC	CASSGGPEVDGYTF
TRBV3-1/TRBV3-2	.	TRBJ1-2	.	TGTGCCAGCAGCCGTCTCGGGGGGCAGCGTGGCTACACCTTC	CASSRLGGQRGYTF
TRBV11-2	.	TRBJ1-3	.	TGTGCCAGCAGCTTCAGTCACAACACCATATATTTT	CASSFSHNTIYF
TRBV21-1	.	TRBJ2-1	.	TGTGCCAGCAGGGGCGGAACCAGGGGATTATACAATGAGCAGTTCTTC	CASRGGTRGLYNEQFF
TRBV3-1/TRBV3-2	.	TRBJ2-5	once	TGTGCCAGCAGCCACACAGGGATCTACTTAGGGACCCAGTACTTC	CASSHTGIYLGTQYF
TRBV7-9	.	TRBJ1-1	.	TGTGCCAGCAGCTTAGCTCGGACACTCGAAGCTTTCTTT	CASSLARTLEAFF
TRBV15	.	TRBJ2-1	.	TGTGCCACCAGCAGAGCGGGATACAGCGATGAGCAGTTCTTC	CATSRAGYSDEQFF
TRBV11-3	TRBD2	TRBJ2-3	.	TGTGCCAGCGGGCCGGGGGGTAATACAGAGACGCAGTATTTT	CASGPGGNTETQYF
TRBV29-1	TRBD1	TRBJ1-1	.	TGCAGCGTTGGGGGCTCGCAGGGGGTGTATTCGAACACTGAAGCTTTCTTT	CSVGGSQGVYSNTEAFF
TRBV7-2	TRBD1	TRBJ1-2	.	TGTGCCAGCAGCCCCAGACAGGGCTTCGGCTATGGCTACACCTTC	CASSPRQGFGYGYTF